This T cell receptor beta chain was obtained from a study of patients and donors after allogeneic stem cell transplantation. This clonotype occurred many times. TCRdb called the RT-PCR reads again in MiXCR, with one record for every CDR3 protein. The data contain more than 850,000 distinct CDR3 sequences, about a sixth of them seen just once; the ten biggest clones take up around 5.5%. The CDR3 has 12 residues. Per germline, CDR1 DFQATT and CDR2 SNEGSKA (reference sequence). Trimming took off 3 bases at V and 0 bases at J, with 6 bases between the two ends. The V gene is TRBV20-1, the J gene TRBJ2-7; no definite D call. Sequenced input: blood, either unsorted or a sorted T cell fraction (not recorded which). The origin of this receptor is a human donor who was either an allogeneic HSCT recipient or a stem cell or donor lymphocyte infusion donor (not recorded which). It is not recorded whose cells these are; they may come from a transplant donor. CDR3 sequence: CSARVSSYEQYF. The CDR3 nucleotides are TGCAGTGCTAGGGTGAGCTCCTACGAGCAGTACTTC.